The present T cell receptor beta chain was sequenced within a study of blood T cell repertoires in COVID-19. Study background: T cells, B-cell-depleted T cells, or PBMCs supplied cDNA or gDNA.

Per the authors' pipeline: Scientists estimated how many nucleated cells there were by amplifying reference gene primers. Profiled with immunoSEQ multiplex PCR; TCRdb holds only in-frame clones, not every one. The DNA gave D and trimming, while V, J and clone size come from that table. The sample has 350,000 to 450,000 clones, 89% seen once. CDR3 length: 13 residues. V lost 3 bases and J lost 5, with 8 bases in between. Germline-derived CDR1 and CDR2 are LNHDA and SQIVND (reference sequence). One Seattle source followed patients from active infection through their disease course. The clonotype originates from a woman aged 40 to 49 with COVID-19, enrolled during active disease. The source material was peripheral blood. The chain uses TRBV19 and TRBJ1-5; no firm D call. The CDR3 here is CASSIPGYQPQHF. The DNA for the CDR3 is TGTGCCAGTAGTATTCCCGGGTATCAGCCCCAGCATTTT.